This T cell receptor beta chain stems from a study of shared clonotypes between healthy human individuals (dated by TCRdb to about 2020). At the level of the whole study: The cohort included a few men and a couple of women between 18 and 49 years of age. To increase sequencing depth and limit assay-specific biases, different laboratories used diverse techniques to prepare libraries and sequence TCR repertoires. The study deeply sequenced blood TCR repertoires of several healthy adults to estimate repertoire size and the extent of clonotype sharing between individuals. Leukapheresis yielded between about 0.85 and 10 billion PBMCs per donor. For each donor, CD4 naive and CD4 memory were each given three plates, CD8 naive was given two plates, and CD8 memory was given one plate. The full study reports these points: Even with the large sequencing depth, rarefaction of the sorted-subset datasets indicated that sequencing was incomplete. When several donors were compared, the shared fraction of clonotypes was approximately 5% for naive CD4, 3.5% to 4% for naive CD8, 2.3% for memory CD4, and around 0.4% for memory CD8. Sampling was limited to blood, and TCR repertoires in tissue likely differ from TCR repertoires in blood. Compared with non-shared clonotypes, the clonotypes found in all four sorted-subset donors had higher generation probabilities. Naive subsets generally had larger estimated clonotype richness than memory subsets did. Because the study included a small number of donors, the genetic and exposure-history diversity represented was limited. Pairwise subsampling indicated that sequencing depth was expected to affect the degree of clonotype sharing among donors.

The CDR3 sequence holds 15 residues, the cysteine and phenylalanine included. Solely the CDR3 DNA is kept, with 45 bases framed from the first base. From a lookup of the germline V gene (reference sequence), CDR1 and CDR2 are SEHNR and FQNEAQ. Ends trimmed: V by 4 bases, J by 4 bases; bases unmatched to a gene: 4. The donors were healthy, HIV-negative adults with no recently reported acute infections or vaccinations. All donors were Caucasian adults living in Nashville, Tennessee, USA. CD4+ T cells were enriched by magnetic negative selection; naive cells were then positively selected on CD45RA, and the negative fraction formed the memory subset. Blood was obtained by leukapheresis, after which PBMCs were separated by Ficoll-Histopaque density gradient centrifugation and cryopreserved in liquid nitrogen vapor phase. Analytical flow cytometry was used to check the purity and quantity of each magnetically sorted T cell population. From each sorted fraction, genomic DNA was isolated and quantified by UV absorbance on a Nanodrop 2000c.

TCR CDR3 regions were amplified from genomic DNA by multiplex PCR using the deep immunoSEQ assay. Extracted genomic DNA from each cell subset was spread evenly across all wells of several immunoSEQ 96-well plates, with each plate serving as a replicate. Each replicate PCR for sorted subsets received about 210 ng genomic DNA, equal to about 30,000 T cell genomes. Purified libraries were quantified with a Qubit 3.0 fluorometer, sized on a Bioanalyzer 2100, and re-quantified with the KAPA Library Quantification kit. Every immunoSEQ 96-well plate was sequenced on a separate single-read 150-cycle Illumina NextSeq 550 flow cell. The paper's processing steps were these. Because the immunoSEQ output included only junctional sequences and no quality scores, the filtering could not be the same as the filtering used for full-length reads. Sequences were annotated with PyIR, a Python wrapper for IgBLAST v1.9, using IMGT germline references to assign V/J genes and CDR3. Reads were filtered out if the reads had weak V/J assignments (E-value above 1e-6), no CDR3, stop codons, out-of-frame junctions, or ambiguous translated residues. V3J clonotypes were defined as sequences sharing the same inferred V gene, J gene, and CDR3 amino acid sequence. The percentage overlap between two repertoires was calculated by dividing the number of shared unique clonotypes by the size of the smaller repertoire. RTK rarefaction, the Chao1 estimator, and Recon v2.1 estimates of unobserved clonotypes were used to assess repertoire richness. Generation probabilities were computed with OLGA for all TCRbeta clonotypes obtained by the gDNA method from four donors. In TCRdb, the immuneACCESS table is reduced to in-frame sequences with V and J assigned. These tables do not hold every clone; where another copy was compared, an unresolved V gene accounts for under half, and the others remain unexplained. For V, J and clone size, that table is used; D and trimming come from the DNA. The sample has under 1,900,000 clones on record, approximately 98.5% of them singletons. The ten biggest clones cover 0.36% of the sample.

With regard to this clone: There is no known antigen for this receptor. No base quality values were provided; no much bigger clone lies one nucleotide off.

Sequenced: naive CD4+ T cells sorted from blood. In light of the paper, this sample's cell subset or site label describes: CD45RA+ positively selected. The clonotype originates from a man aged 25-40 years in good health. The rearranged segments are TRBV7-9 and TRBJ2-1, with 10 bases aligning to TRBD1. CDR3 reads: CASSSGQGGYNEQFF. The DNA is TGTGCCAGCAGCTCTGGACAGGGGGGGTACAATGAGCAGTTCTTC.